This section outlines one T cell receptor beta chain sequence together with its context. The antigen remains undetermined. In germline, CDR1 is MNHEY, CDR2 SMNVEV (reference sequence). The CDR3 spans 12 residues. The data are from a study of monozygotic twins with inflammatory bowel disease. TCRdb reprocessed the 5' RACE reads and stores each CDR3 protein as one record, lacking DNA. This repertoire includes tens of thousands of distinct CDR3 sequences. The study, taken as a whole, reports: Clonotype sharing was lower in IBD patients than healthy twins, most markedly with disease activity.

The origin of this receptor is a human donor with ulcerative colitis or Crohn's disease, or a healthy co-twin of an affected twin (not recorded which). Specimen: blood. The J gene is TRBJ2-7, the V gene TRBV27. The CDR3 is CASSSRTYEQYF.